A selection of T cell receptor beta chains follows, all from one sample in a study of Ad26.COV2.S vaccination and SARS-CoV-2 variants. Measured with immunoSEQ multiplex PCR; TCRdb has only the in-frame clones, and not every one. The data show hundreds of thousands of clones, with roughly 87% seen just once and roughly 2.5% held by the top ten. The source was peripheral blood, collected in a trial of Ad26.COV2.S vaccine versus placebo. The receptors derive from a person aged 18-65 years who received the Ad26.COV2.S COVID-19 vaccine or a placebo. CDR3s include the opening cysteine and the closing phenylalanine or tryptophan. Fields, in order: D gene, J gene, clone size, V gene, CDR3 DNA, CDR3 protein. D genes are given only for firm matches. Only part of the rows carry a size: once, few, many, or a class if the clone is expanded.

D: -
J: TRBJ1-1
size: -
V: TRBV11-1
DNA: TGTGCCAGCAGCTTTGACACTTACACTGAAGCTTTCTTT
CDR3: CASSFDTYTEAFF

D: -
J: TRBJ2-3
size: once
V: TRBV29-1
DNA: TGCAGCGTTGCGGGCAGCTCGACTAGCACAGATACGCAGTATTTT
CDR3: CSVAGSSTSTDTQYF

D: -
J: TRBJ2-2
size: -
V: TRBV5-5
DNA: TGTGCCAGCAGCCGAACCGGGCCCTCCGCCGGGGAGCTGTTTTTT
CDR3: CASSRTGPSAGELFF

D: -
J: TRBJ1-6
size: few
V: TRBV7-9
DNA: TGTGCCAGCAGCCAAGGGGATTCACCCCTCCACTTT
CDR3: CASSQGDSPLHF

D: TRBD2
J: TRBJ2-1
size: -
V: TRBV6-2/TRBV6-3
DNA: TGTGCCAGCAGTTACAATCGCGAGGGACTAGCGGGCACTAATGAGCAGTTCTTC
CDR3: CASSYNREGLAGTNEQFF

D: TRBD2
J: TRBJ2-7
size: -
V: TRBV6-2/TRBV6-3
DNA: TGTGCCAGCAGTTACGGGACTAGCGGGGACAACGAGCAGTACTTC
CDR3: CASSYGTSGDNEQYF

D: -
J: TRBJ2-6
size: -
V: TRBV3-1/TRBV3-2
DNA: TGTGCCAGCAGCCAATTGGAGGGGCCCCGCTCTGGGGCCAACGTCCTGACTTTC
CDR3: CASSQLEGPRSGANVLTF

D: -
J: TRBJ1-1
size: -
V: TRBV13
DNA: TGTGCCAGCAGCGCCAAGGGGGACACTGAAGCTTTCTTT
CDR3: CASSAKGDTEAFF

D: -
J: TRBJ2-5
size: -
V: TRBV18
DNA: TGTGCCAGCTCACCCAACAGCCAAGAGACCCAGTACTTC
CDR3: CASSPNSQETQYF

D: TRBD1
J: TRBJ2-2
size: -
V: TRBV3-1/TRBV3-2
DNA: TGTGCCAGCCACCGGACAGGGACGAACACCGGGGAGCTGTTTTTT
CDR3: CASHRTGTNTGELFF

D: TRBD1
J: TRBJ1-3
size: large
V: TRBV27
DNA: TGTGCCAGCAGCCGTTCCCACCAGGGGGCGGACACCATATATTTT
CDR3: CASSRSHQGADTIYF

D: -
J: TRBJ2-2
size: once
V: TRBV11-2
DNA: TGTGCCAGCAGCTTAGGGGTCGGCTACACCGGGGAGCTGTTTTTT
CDR3: CASSLGVGYTGELFF

D: TRBD2
J: TRBJ2-7
size: -
V: TRBV28
DNA: TGTGCCAGTAGGGCCGGGAGGGGGTATTTCGGGCAGTACTTC
CDR3: CASRAGRGYFGQYF

D: TRBD1
J: TRBJ1-1
size: -
V: TRBV3-1/TRBV3-2
DNA: TGTGCCGCAGAAACCAGGGGGGCGTACACTGAAGCTTTCTTT
CDR3: CAAETRGAYTEAFF

D: TRBD1
J: TRBJ1-2
size: -
V: TRBV28
DNA: TGTGCCAGCAGTAGAGGGACAGGGTATGGCTACACCTTC
CDR3: CASSRGTGYGYTF

D: -
J: TRBJ1-2
size: few
V: TRBV6-4
DNA: TGTGCCAGCAGTGACAGGAACTATGGCTACACCTTC
CDR3: CASSDRNYGYTF

D: -
J: TRBJ1-5
size: few
V: TRBV21-1
DNA: TGTGCCAGCACCCTGAGGGACAGGGGAACTCGAAGGGATCAGCCCCAGCATTTT
CDR3: CASTLRDRGTRRDQPQHF

D: -
J: TRBJ2-3
size: -
V: TRBV5-1
DNA: TGCGCCAGCAGCTCGGACCCCGCGTCAGATACGCAGTATTTT
CDR3: CASSSDPASDTQYF

D: TRBD1
J: TRBJ1-5
size: -
V: TRBV15
DNA: TGTGCCACCAGCAAGATACAGGGGGGTAATCAGCCCCAGCATTTT
CDR3: CATSKIQGGNQPQHF

D: -
J: TRBJ1-2
size: -
V: TRBV30
DNA: TGTGCCTGGAGTCTCGGACTGGGGAACTATGGCTACACCTTC
CDR3: CAWSLGLGNYGYTF

D: TRBD1
J: TRBJ1-2
size: -
V: TRBV9
DNA: TGTGCCAGCAGCGTAACTGGACAGGCCACTAACTATGGCTACACCTTC
CDR3: CASSVTGQATNYGYTF

D: -
J: TRBJ2-4
size: -
V: TRBV7-2
DNA: TGTGCCAGCAGCCTGTTCTCGGGAGTTCAGTACTTC
CDR3: CASSLFSGVQYF

D: TRBD2
J: TRBJ2-3
size: -
V: TRBV28
DNA: TGTGCCAGCCTCGGACTAGCGGGGGGCCCCCCAGATACGCAGTATTTT
CDR3: CASLGLAGGPPDTQYF

D: -
J: TRBJ1-1
size: -
V: TRBV24-1
DNA: TGTGCCACCTCCGAAGGGGCGAACACTGAAGCTTTCTTT
CDR3: CATSEGANTEAFF

D: -
J: TRBJ2-3
size: -
V: TRBV30
DNA: TGTGCCTGGAGTGTAGGCGGGGCCAGCGCAGATACGCAGTATTTT
CDR3: CAWSVGGASADTQYF

D: -
J: TRBJ2-7
size: once
V: TRBV11-2
DNA: TGTGCCAGCAGCCCCGATAGCGGCGAGCAGTACTTC
CDR3: CASSPDSGEQYF

D: -
J: TRBJ1-2
size: -
V: TRBV6-5
DNA: TGTGCCAGCAGTTACGTGGAGGGGATAGGCTATGGCTACACCTTC
CDR3: CASSYVEGIGYGYTF

D: TRBD2
J: TRBJ2-3
size: -
V: TRBV18
DNA: TGTGCCAGCTCACCACCGGGTTCGGGAGGGGTCGTAGCAGATACGCAGTATTTT
CDR3: CASSPPGSGGVVADTQYF

D: TRBD1
J: TRBJ1-3
size: many
V: TRBV7-3
DNA: TGTGCCAGCAGCCTAGGGGGCGGAAACACCATATATTTT
CDR3: CASSLGGGNTIYF

D: -
J: TRBJ2-2
size: -
V: TRBV7-2
DNA: TGTGCCAGCAGCTCAGTAACCACTAGGTCCGGGGAGCTGTTTTTT
CDR3: CASSSVTTRSGELFF

D: -
J: TRBJ1-5
size: -
V: TRBV20-1
DNA: TGCAGTGCTATTGAGTGGGTCGGGCAGCCCCAGCATTTT
CDR3: CSAIEWVGQPQHF

D: -
J: TRBJ2-2
size: -
V: TRBV9
DNA: TGTGCCAGCAGCGTAGCCCGACCTGGCACCGGGGAGCTGTTTTTT
CDR3: CASSVARPGTGELFF

D: -
J: TRBJ1-3
size: -
V: TRBV24-1
DNA: TGTGCCACCAGAAGTCGGCCGGTCTCTGGAAACACCATATATTTT
CDR3: CATRSRPVSGNTIYF

D: TRBD2
J: TRBJ2-5
size: -
V: TRBV7-3
DNA: TGTGCCAGCAGCCGAGGGACTAGCGGGGGAGAGACCCAGTACTTC
CDR3: CASSRGTSGGETQYF

D: -
J: TRBJ2-5
size: -
V: TRBV9
DNA: TGTGCCAGCAGCGTACCAGGGGAGACCCAGTACTTC
CDR3: CASSVPGETQYF

D: -
J: TRBJ2-7
size: -
V: TRBV7-2
DNA: TGTGCCAGCAGCTTGATTCCGCAGGGTTTCTCCTACGAGCAGTACTTC
CDR3: CASSLIPQGFSYEQYF

D: -
J: TRBJ1-1
size: -
V: TRBV2
DNA: TGTGCCAGCAGCGGCCGACAGAACACTGAAGCTTTCTTT
CDR3: CASSGRQNTEAFF

D: -
J: TRBJ2-7
size: -
V: TRBV18
DNA: TGTGCCAGCTCAAGTCAGGCGTACTACGAGCAGTACTTC
CDR3: CASSSQAYYEQYF

D: -
J: TRBJ2-1
size: -
V: TRBV5-1
DNA: TGCGCCAGCAGCTTAAGGGGAATCCCGGACAGTCTCGCCTACAATGAGCAGTTCTTC
CDR3: CASSLRGIPDSLAYNEQFF

D: -
J: TRBJ1-4
size: -
V: TRBV7-9
DNA: TGTGCCAGCAGCTTTTCAGGGCAATTGTGGGAAAAACTGTTTTTT
CDR3: CASSFSGQLWEKLFF

D: TRBD1
J: TRBJ2-3
size: -
V: TRBV5-4
DNA: TGTGCCAGCATACCGGGACAGGCCAAAAGCACAGATACGCAGTATTTT
CDR3: CASIPGQAKSTDTQYF

D: TRBD2
J: TRBJ2-1
size: -
V: TRBV7-2
DNA: TGTGCCAGCAGCTCCCTAGCGGGGGAGCAGGGAATGCAGTTCTTC
CDR3: CASSSLAGEQGMQFF

D: -
J: TRBJ1-1
size: -
V: TRBV25-1
DNA: TGTGCCAGCAGTGAATATGGTATACGAGTTGGAGCTTTCTTT
CDR3: CASSEYGIRVGAFF

D: TRBD1
J: TRBJ2-5
size: -
V: TRBV29-1
DNA: TGCAGCGCCTTTGGACAGGGTGAGACCCAGTACTTC
CDR3: CSAFGQGETQYF

D: -
J: TRBJ1-6
size: few
V: TRBV5-1
DNA: TGCGCCAGCAGCTTTGGGTGGGGGGACAATTCACCCCTCCACTTT
CDR3: CASSFGWGDNSPLHF

D: -
J: TRBJ1-5
size: -
V: TRBV18
DNA: TGTGCCAGCTCAAGGGTACCCGGGGGCAATCAGCCCCAGCATTTT
CDR3: CASSRVPGGNQPQHF

D: TRBD1
J: TRBJ2-1
size: -
V: TRBV27
DNA: TGTGCCAGCAGGTACACAGGGGGCGACGAGCAGTTCTTC
CDR3: CASRYTGGDEQFF

D: -
J: TRBJ1-6
size: once
V: TRBV7-2
DNA: TGTGCCAGCAGCTCGGACTCTGGCGGTTCACCCCTCCACTTT
CDR3: CASSSDSGGSPLHF